The clone carrying this T cell receptor beta chain was detected only a few times. The data were taken from a study of blood T cell repertoires in COVID-19. Background on the study: Italy, Spain and the United States were the sources of the convalescent and acute COVID-19 samples.

With 6 bases clipped from V and 6 bases from J, the junction kept 7 bases outside the gene matches. The CDR3 is made up of 15 amino acids. Germline V gene data show CDR1 as MNHEY and CDR2 as SMNVEV (reference sequence). Profiling relied on immunoSEQ multiplex PCR, and the TCRdb table lists in-frame clones only, not all of them. Of about 39,000 clones in the sample, less than 85% were seen once. The sequence derives from a man between 70 and 80 years old with acute or convalescent COVID-19. Sequenced: peripheral blood. This chain links TRBV27 with TRBJ2-2; 10 nucleotides agree with TRBD1. The CDR3 region has the DNA TGTGCCAGCAGCCGGGGGACAGGGGCATCCGGGGAGCTGTTTTTT. Protein product: CASSRGTGASGELFF.